Sequencing of this TCR beta chain was carried out in a study of vaccination and CD4 T cells after COVID-19. Background on the study: Median time from second vaccine dose to sampling was just over 70 days (14 to 241).

In its sample, this clonotype was seen a few times. Its specificity is unknown. Germline values: CDR1 MDHEN, CDR2 SYDVKM. Trimming cost V 6 bases and J 2 bases, with 22 bases left between them. There are 17 residues in the CDR3. Cultured CD4+ T cell DNA was sequenced using the Oncomine TCR Beta short-read assay. TCRdb reprocessed the PCR reads via MiXCR and lists one record per CDR3 protein. The sample lists fewer than 15,000 distinct CDR3 sequences, about 30% occurring once. Study-level points and caveats: Counts of SARS-CoV-2-reactive clonotypes had a median that went from roughly 22 to 38, a nonsignificant change.

Regarding treatment: approximately 10-day PBMC culture with coronavirus spike peptide pools or control peptides (ViraFEST assay). This TCR derives from a human donor who had recovered from COVID-19. The sequenced sample was CD4+ T cells from blood, cultured in vitro, obtained after SARS-CoV-2 vaccination. This chain joins TRBV28 and TRBJ1-1, with D perhaps TRBD1 (6 bases). The CDR3, as DNA: TGTGCCAGCAGCCGACCCCCGGCCACGGGGGCAAACACTGAAGCTTTCTTT. It translates to CASSRPPATGANTEAFF.